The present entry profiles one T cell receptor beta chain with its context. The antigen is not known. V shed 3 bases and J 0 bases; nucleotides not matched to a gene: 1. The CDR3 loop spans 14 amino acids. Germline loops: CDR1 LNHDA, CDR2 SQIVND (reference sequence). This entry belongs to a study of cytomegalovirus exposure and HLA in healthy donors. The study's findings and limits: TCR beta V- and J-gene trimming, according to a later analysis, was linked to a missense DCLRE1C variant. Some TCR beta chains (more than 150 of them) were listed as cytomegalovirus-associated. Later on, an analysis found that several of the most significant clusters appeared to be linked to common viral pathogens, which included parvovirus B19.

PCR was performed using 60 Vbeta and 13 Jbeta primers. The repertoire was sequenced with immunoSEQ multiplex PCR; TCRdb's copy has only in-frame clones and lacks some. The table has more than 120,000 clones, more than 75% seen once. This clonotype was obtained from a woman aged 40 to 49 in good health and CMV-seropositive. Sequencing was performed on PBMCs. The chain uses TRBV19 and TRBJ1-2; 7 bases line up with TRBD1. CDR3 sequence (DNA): TGTGCCAGTAGTATCACAGGGGCTAACTATGGCTACACCTTC. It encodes CASSITGANYGYTF.